The 8 T cell receptor beta chains presented below share a single source sample, sequenced in a study of cytomegalovirus exposure and HLA in healthy donors. Vbeta (60) and Jbeta (13) primers were used in the PCR. TCRdb's table, derived via immunoSEQ multiplex PCR, lists solely in-frame clones and lacks some. The table lists 150,000 or so clones, approximately 71% of them singletons. Sequencing input: PBMCs. The receptor set was obtained from a man aged 25 to 40 in good health and CMV-seropositive.

The chain uses TRBV7-2 and TRBJ1-1, with a tentative D call TRBD1 (5 bases). The CDR3 has 13 amino acids. Germline assignment: CDR1 SGHTA and CDR2 FQGNSA. V gave up 4 bases and J gave up 8 bases, with 14 bases separating them. The CDR3 nucleotides read TGTGCCAGCAGCTCTTCGGGGGGGTTCGAAGCTTTCTTT. Amino acids: CASSSSGGFEAFF.

The rearrangement uses TRBV2 and TRBJ1-2, with 8 bases matching TRBD1. V lost 6 bases, J lost 4 bases, and 10 bases stayed unmatched. CDR3 length: 15 residues. Germline loops: CDR1 SNHLY, CDR2 FYNNEI. The CDR3 region has the DNA TGTGCCAGCAGCGACAGGGGCGGCCAAACCTATGGCTACACCTTC. This encodes CASSDRGGQTYGYTF.

CDR3 loop: CASSISWASSNEQFF. The DNA for the CDR3 is TGTGCCAGTAGTATCTCTTGGGCCTCATCCAATGAGCAGTTCTTC. The chain combines TRBV19 with TRBJ2-1; D uncertain. V lost 3 bases and J 6 bases, leaving 15 bases between the germline ends. CDR1 and CDR2 from the germline V gene are LNHDA and SQIVND (reference sequence). The CDR3 length is 15 residues.

V is TRBV19 and J is TRBJ2-5; 10 bases fit TRBD1. Germline V gene lookup returns CDR1 LNHDA and CDR2 SQIVND (reference sequence). This CDR3 spans 14 amino acids. The V gene end was trimmed by 3 bases and the J gene end by 5 bases; junction bases not matched to a gene: 3. The CDR3 DNA reads TGTGCCAGTAGTATGGGACAGGGGAGGGAGACCCAGTACTTC. Translated, it gives CASSMGQGRETQYF.

The V gene is TRBV6-5, the J gene TRBJ1-2; D is unresolved. The CDR3 has 13 amino acids. Germline CDR1 reads MNHEY; CDR2 reads SVGAGI. V gave up 0 bases and J gave up 8 bases, with 10 bases separating them. CDR3 residues: CASSYSLSRGYTF. DNA of the CDR3: TGTGCCAGCAGTTACTCCCTTTCTAGAGGCTACACCTTC.

The rearrangement joins TRBV4-1 to TRBJ2-5; tentative D call: TRBD2 (5 bases). The germline V gene encodes CDR1 MGHRA and CDR2 YSYEKL. The CDR3 totals 15 residues. Trimming took off 1 base at V and 1 base at J, with 10 bases between the two ends. CDR3 DNA: TGCGCCAGCAGCCAAGTTCGGCGGGCCCAAGAGACCCAGTACTTC. As protein: CASSQVRRAQETQYF.

The rearrangement joins TRBV28 to TRBJ2-4; D may be TRBD1 (6 bases). V was cut by 6 bases and J by 9 bases, with 15 bases left in between. CDR3 length: 13 amino acids. The germline V gene has CDR1 MDHEN and CDR2 SYDVKM. The DNA of the CDR3 is TGTGCCAGCAGCTTTGGGGGCCGCGGCATTCAGTACTTC. Translation: CASSFGGRGIQYF.

The chain uses TRBV14 and TRBJ2-7, with D perhaps matching TRBD1 (6 bases). The CDR3 totals 15 residues. Per germline, CDR1 SGHDN and CDR2 FVKESK. The V and J ends lost 0 bases and 6 bases respectively, with 15 bases between them. The CDR3 sequence is CASSQDSRGPFEQYF. The CDR3 DNA reads as TGTGCCAGCAGCCAAGACTCCAGGGGTCCCTTCGAGCAGTACTTC.